This T cell receptor beta chain is from a study of T cell repertoires in cytomegalovirus infection. Study conclusions and caveats: Clonotypes of TCR beta that were HLA-C-restricted and CMV-specific dominated the ex vivo response.

TCRdb fed the reads into MiXCR, producing one record per CDR3 protein. Of 700,000 to 950,000 distinct CDR3 sequences detected, about 30% appear once; the ten largest clones hold 12%. Note on this clonotype: Its matching antigen is unknown.

This receptor was identified in a human donor in good health (CMV status not recorded). Some clones in this sample may be carry-over from other donors' samples. The material was cultured CD8+ T cells from PBMCs, obtained from culture after CMV antigen stimulation.

CDR3 bases: TGTGCCAGCAGTTACTCTTTGGGACTAGCGGGGGCCTCCAGCTCTGGGGCCAACGTCCTGACTTTC. Protein sequence: CASSYSLGLAGASSSGANVLTF. This chain uses TRBV6-6 with TRBJ2-6; 14 nucleotides match TRBD2. This CDR3 is 22 amino acids long. Germline V lookup: CDR1 MNHNY, CDR2 SVGAGI (reference sequence). V gave up 0 bases and J gave up 0 bases; unmatched junction bases: 10.